This passage covers 21 T cell receptor beta chains from one sample sequenced in a study of T cell repertoires in cytomegalovirus infection. Their specific antigens are unknown. TCRdb itself ran the reads through MiXCR, one entry per CDR3 protein. This table holds 90,000 to 130,000 distinct CDR3 sequences, roughly 9.1% found once. The sequencing sample was made of PBMCs, sequenced either directly or after in vitro stimulation (not recorded which). These receptors all come from a human donor in good health (CMV status not recorded). Some clones in this sample may be carry-over from other donors' samples.

This rearrangement joins TRBV4-1 to TRBJ2-4, with TRBD1 matching over 8 bases. V was clipped by 3 bases and J by 5 bases; unmatched bases: 12. Per germline, CDR1 MGHRA and CDR2 YSYEKL. The CDR3 is 17 residues long. This CDR3 reads CASSHVVKGQGQNIQYF. CDR3 bases: TGCGCCAGCAGCCACGTGGTTAAAGGACAGGGCCAAAACATTCAGTACTTC.

This clonotype was recorded at least ten times. This chain uses TRBV7-2 with TRBJ1-5; tentative D call: TRBD1 (6 bases). The germline CDR1 and CDR2 sequences are SGHTA and FQGNSA. Trimming removed 8 bases from V and 4 bases from J, with 15 bases in between. The CDR3 runs 14 residues. The CDR3 spells CASSGTIKNQPQHF. CDR3 in DNA: TGTGCCAGCTCCGGGACAATTAAAAATCAGCCCCAGCATTTT.

This clonotype appeared many times. V usage is TRBV7-2 and J usage is TRBJ2-2; D unresolved. The length of the CDR3 is 13 residues. Germline CDR1 SGHTA, CDR2 FQGNSA. Trimming left V 6 bases short and J 0 bases short, with 5 bases between. CDR3 residues: CASRQANTGELFF. The CDR3 DNA reads TGTGCCAGCAGGCAAGCGAACACCGGGGAGCTGTTTTTT.

This clonotype was counted at least ten times. This CDR3 is CASSLVGSGTRGEQYF. The CDR3 DNA sequence: TGTGCCAGCAGCTTAGTCGGTAGCGGGACCCGGGGCGAGCAGTACTTC. J is TRBJ2-7 and V is TRBV7-2, with TRBD2 matching 8 bases. The germline V gene has CDR1 SGHTA and CDR2 FQGNSA. The CDR3 runs 16 residues. Trimming at V came to 1 base and at J to 6 bases, leaving 11 bases not matched to a gene. Looking up the rest from reference TRBV7-2 and TRBJ2-7 gives the full variable domain: GAGVSQSPSNKVTEKGKDVELRCDPISGHTALYWYRQSLGQGLEFLIYFQGNSAPDKSGLPSDRFSAERTGGSVSTLTIQRTQQEDSAVYLCASSLVGSGTRGEQYFGPGTRLTVT.

This clonotype was seen a few times. The rearrangement uses TRBV7-2 and TRBJ1-4, with unresolved D. The CDR3 consists of 15 residues. Trimming left V 5 bases short and J 3 bases short, with 13 bases between. The germline gives CDR1 SGHTA, CDR2 FQGNSA. The CDR3 DNA sequence: TGTGCCAGCAGCCCGTCGGAGGGTTCTAATGAAAAACTGTTTTTT. Protein: CASSPSEGSNEKLFF.

In this sample, this clonotype turned up many times. J is TRBJ2-3 and V is TRBV29-1; a weak D match, TRBD2 (6 bases). Deletions cut 4 bases from V and 8 bases from J, with 7 bases between. This CDR3 is 10 amino acids long. Germline V gene data show CDR1 as SQVTM and CDR2 as ANQGSEA. CDR3 coding DNA: TGCAGCGTTGCGGAGGGTACGCAGTATTTT. It is translated as CSVAEGTQYF.

This clonotype was seen many times. The V and J genes are TRBV7-9 and TRBJ2-5; 13 bases line up with TRBD2. The CDR3 covers 17 residues. The V segment lost 0 bases and the J segment 4 bases; nucleotides outside the gene matches: 5. From germline, CDR1 is SEHNR and CDR2 FQNEAQ (reference sequence). As DNA, the CDR3 is TGTGCCAGCAGCTTAGCCGGACTAGCGGGAGTCGGAGAGACCCAGTACTTC. Translating it yields CASSLAGLAGVGETQYF. Drawing the rest from reference TRBV7-9 and TRBJ2-5, the complete variable domain is DTGVSQNPRHKITKRGQNVTFRCDPISEHNRLYWYRQTLGQGPEFLTYFQNEAQLEKSRLLSDRFSAERPKGSFSTLEIQRTEQGDSAMYLCASSLAGLAGVGETQYFGPGTRLLVL.

This clonotype was seen ten or more times. V and J are TRBV28 and TRBJ2-7; 8 positions match TRBD1. The germline V gene encodes CDR1 MDHEN and CDR2 SYDVKM. The CDR3 has 15 amino acids. V was clipped by 5 bases and J by 0 bases; unmatched bases: 6. The CDR3 protein is CASSPGTGPSYEQYF. In nucleotides, the CDR3 is TGTGCCAGCAGTCCCGGGACAGGTCCCTCCTACGAGCAGTACTTC.

With regard to this clonotype: The missing conserved phenylalanine or tryptophan at the end of this CDR3 makes a read error likely. V usage is TRBV30 and J usage is TRBJ2-5; 8 nucleotides line up with TRBD2. From germline, CDR1 is GTSNPN and CDR2 SVGIG (reference sequence). The CDR3 has 15 amino acids. V lost 0 bases, J lost 4 bases, and 7 bases stayed unmatched. DNA of the CDR3: TGTGCCTGGAGTGTTAGAGCGGGAGCGGGAGAGACCCAGTACCTC. Translated, it gives CAWSVRAGAGETQYL.

This clonotype has just a few counts. The gene calls are TRBV7-3 and TRBJ1-1; unclear D gene. With 8 bases removed from V and 10 bases from J, the gap between germline ends came to 20 bases. CDR3 length: 13 residues. Germline CDR1 and CDR2: SGHTA and FQGTGA. The CDR3 sequence: CASGLGAPNGAFF. CDR3 DNA: TGTGCCAGCGGACTAGGAGCGCCCAACGGAGCTTTCTTT.

Points on this clonotype: A single base separates this from a much larger clone, so it may be a read error. The rearrangement links TRBV28 to TRBJ2-6; D is perhaps TRBD1 (5 bases). This CDR3 region has 15 residues. CDR1 is MDHEN, CDR2 SYDVKM, per germline. This CDR3 reads CVSQGGHSGANVLTF. Written as DNA, the CDR3 is TGTGTCAGCCAGGGTGGCCACTCTGGGGCCAACGTCCTGACTTTC.

There are many counts of this clonotype. The chain couples TRBV24-1 to TRBJ2-1; 11 bases match TRBD2. After removal of 4 bases from V and 6 bases from J, the junction contained 7 bases not matched to a gene. This CDR3 region has 16 residues. The germline gives CDR1 KGHDR, CDR2 SFDVKD. The CDR3 loop reads CATSDPGTSGINEQFF. In nucleotides, the CDR3 is TGTGCCACCAGTGACCCCGGGACTAGCGGCATCAATGAGCAGTTCTTC.

This clonotype was detected many times. The chain is built from TRBV15 and TRBJ1-4; D might be TRBD1 (6 bases). Trimming removed 4 bases at V and 4 bases at J, with 10 bases between. Germline-derived CDR1 and CDR2 are LNHNV and YYDKDF (reference sequence). This CDR3 is built from 14 residues. CDR3 coding DNA: TGTGCCACCAGCAAGGGACACTATAATGAAAAACTGTTTTTT. Its translation is CATSKGHYNEKLFF.

This chain connects TRBV6-2 or TRBV6-3 to TRBJ2-7, with D possibly matching TRBD2 (6 bases). The CDR3 spans 15 residues. Germline V gene lookup returns CDR1 MNHEY and CDR2 SVGEGT. Trimming removed 2 bases at V and 7 bases at J, with 18 bases between. CDR3 DNA sequence: TGTGCCAGCAGTTACCCGGGACTGGCTATCCGGGAGCAGTACGTC. Its protein product is CASSYPGLAIREQYV.

The V call is TRBV11-2, the J call TRBJ2-5; 8 bases agree with TRBD1. Trimming cost V 1 base and J 4 bases; bases outside gene matches: 8. Per the germline V gene, CDR1 is SGHAT and CDR2 is FQNNGV. This CDR3 spans 16 amino acids. CDR3: CASSLGVAGGVETQYF. As DNA, the CDR3 is TGTGCCAGCAGCTTAGGGGTGGCAGGGGGCGTAGAGACCCAGTACTTC. The full variable domain, in which reference TRBV11-2 and TRBJ2-5 provide the parts outside the CDR3, is EAGVAQSPRYKIIEKRQSVAFWCNPISGHATLYWYQQILGQGPKLLIQFQNNGVVDDSQLPKDRFSAERLKGVDSTLKIQPAKLEDSAVYLCASSLGVAGGVETQYFGPGTRLLVL.

The V gene is TRBV9, the J gene TRBJ2-1; 10 bases are a match to TRBD2. The germline V gene encodes CDR1 SGDLS and CDR2 YYNGEE. With V trimmed by 0 bases and J by 0 bases, 6 bases remained unmatched. CDR3 size: 18 residues. CDR3 sequence (DNA): TGTGCCAGCAGCGTAGATCCTAGCGGGAGATACTCCTACAATGAGCAGTTCTTC. This translates into CASSVDPSGRYSYNEQFF.

This clonotype was counted at least ten times. This chain joins TRBV7-6 and TRBJ2-1; D is undetermined. The CDR3 totals 15 residues. In germline, CDR1 is SGHVS, CDR2 FNYEAQ. Trimming left V 1 base short and J 0 bases short, with 7 bases between. For the CDR3, the DNA is TGTGCCAGCAGCTTAGAGCTAGGCTCCTACAATGAGCAGTTCTTC. Its translation is CASSLELGSYNEQFF. The entire variable domain, with the rest obtained from reference TRBV7-6 and TRBJ2-1, is as follows: GAGVSQSPRYKVTKRGQDVALRCDPISGHVSLYWYRQALGQGPEFLTYFNYEAQQDKSGLPNDRFSAERPEGSISTLTIQRTEQRDSAMYRCASSLELGSYNEQFFGPGTRLTVL.

There are many counts of this clonotype. The chain carries TRBV7-9 and TRBJ2-1, with no clear D. Germline loops: CDR1 SEHNR, CDR2 FQNEAQ (reference sequence). The CDR3 runs to 13 residues. Trimming removed 2 bases from V and 4 bases from J, with 6 bases in between. CDR3 sequence: CASSLRQYNEQFF. The CDR3 DNA reads as TGTGCCAGCAGCTTAAGGCAATACAATGAGCAGTTCTTC. Combining the CDR3 with reference TRBV7-9 and TRBJ2-1 gives the whole variable domain DTGVSQNPRHKITKRGQNVTFRCDPISEHNRLYWYRQTLGQGPEFLTYFQNEAQLEKSRLLSDRFSAERPKGSFSTLEIQRTEQGDSAMYLCASSLRQYNEQFFGPGTRLTVL.

There are many counts of this clonotype. The chain is built from TRBV19 and TRBJ2-1; 9 nucleotides agree with TRBD2. With V trimmed by 1 base and J by 12 bases, 16 bases remained unmatched. The CDR3 runs 17 residues. Germline lookup yields CDR1 LNHDA and CDR2 SQIVND (reference sequence). The DNA for the CDR3 is TGTGCCAGTAGTATAGGGGGGGCTAGCGGGACCTCCATAAGGCAGTTCTTC. Protein: CASSIGGASGTSIRQFF.

The gene calls are TRBV11-2 and TRBJ2-1, with D unclear. The CDR3 has 13 residues. V gave up 4 bases and J gave up 5 bases, with 9 bases separating them. Looked up from germline, CDR1 is SGHAT and CDR2 is FQNNGV. The CDR3 sequence is CASSSRQDNEQFF. The CDR3 region has the DNA TGTGCCAGCAGCTCACGACAAGACAATGAGCAGTTCTTC.

Ten or more counts support this clonotype. V usage is TRBV12-3 or TRBV12-4 and J usage is TRBJ2-3; a weak D match, TRBD2 (5 bases). V was cut by 3 bases and J by 3 bases, with 13 bases left in between. The CDR3 runs 15 residues. CDR3 nucleotide sequence: TGTGCCAGCAGTTTGCGTGGGAGTCGTACAGATACGCAGTATTTT. Translating it yields CASSLRGSRTDTQYF.